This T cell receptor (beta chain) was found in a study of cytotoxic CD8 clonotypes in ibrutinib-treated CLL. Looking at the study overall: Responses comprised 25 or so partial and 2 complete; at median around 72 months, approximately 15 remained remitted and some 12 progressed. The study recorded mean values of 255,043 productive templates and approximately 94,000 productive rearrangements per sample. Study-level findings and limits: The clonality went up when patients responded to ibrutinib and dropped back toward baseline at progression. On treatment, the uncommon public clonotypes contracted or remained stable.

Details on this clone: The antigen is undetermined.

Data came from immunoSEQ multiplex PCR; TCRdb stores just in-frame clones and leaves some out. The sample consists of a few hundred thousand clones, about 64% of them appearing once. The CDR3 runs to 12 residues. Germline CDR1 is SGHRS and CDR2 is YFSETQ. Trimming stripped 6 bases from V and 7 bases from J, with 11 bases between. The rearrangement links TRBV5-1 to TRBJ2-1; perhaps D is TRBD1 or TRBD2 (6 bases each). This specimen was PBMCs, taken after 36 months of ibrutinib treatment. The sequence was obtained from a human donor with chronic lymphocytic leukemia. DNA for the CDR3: TGCGCCAGCATAGGGGGGAGAAATGAGCAGTTCTTC. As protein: CASIGGRNEQFF.